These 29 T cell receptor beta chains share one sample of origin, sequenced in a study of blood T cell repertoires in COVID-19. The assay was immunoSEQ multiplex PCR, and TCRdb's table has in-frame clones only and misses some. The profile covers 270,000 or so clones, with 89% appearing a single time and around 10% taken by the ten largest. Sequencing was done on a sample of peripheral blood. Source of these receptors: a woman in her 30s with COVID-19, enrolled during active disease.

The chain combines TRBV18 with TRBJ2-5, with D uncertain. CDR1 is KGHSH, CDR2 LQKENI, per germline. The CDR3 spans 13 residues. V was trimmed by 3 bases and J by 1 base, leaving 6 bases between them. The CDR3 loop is CASSPKSQETQYF. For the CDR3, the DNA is TGTGCCAGCTCACCTAAATCCCAAGAGACCCAGTACTTC.

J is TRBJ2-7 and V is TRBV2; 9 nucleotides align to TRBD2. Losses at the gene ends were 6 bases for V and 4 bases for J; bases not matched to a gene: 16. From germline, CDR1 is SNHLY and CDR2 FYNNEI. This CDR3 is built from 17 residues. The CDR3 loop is CASRERPGASGAYEQYF. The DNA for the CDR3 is TGTGCCAGCAGGGAACGCCCGGGAGCTAGCGGGGCTTACGAGCAGTACTTC. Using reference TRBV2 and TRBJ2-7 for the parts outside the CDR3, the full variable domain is EPEVTQTPSHQVTQMGQEVILRCVPISNHLYFYWYRQILGQKVEFLVSFYNNEISEKSEIFDDQFSVERPDGSNFTLKIRSTKLEDSAMYFCASRERPGASGAYEQYFGPGTRLTVT.

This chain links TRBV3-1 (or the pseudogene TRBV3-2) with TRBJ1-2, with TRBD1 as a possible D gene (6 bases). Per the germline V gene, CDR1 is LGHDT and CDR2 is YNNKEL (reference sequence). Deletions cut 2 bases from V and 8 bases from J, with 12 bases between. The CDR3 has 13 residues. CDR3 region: CASSQQGTGGYTF. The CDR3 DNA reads TGTGCCAGCAGCCAACAGGGGACGGGCGGCTACACCTTC.

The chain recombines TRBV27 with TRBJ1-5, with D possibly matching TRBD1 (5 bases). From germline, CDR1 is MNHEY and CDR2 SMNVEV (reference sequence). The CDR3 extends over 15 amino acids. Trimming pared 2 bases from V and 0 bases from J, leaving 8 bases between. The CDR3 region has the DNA TGTGCCAGCAGTTTAAGACAGAGTAGCAATCAGCCCCAGCATTTT. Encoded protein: CASSLRQSSNQPQHF.

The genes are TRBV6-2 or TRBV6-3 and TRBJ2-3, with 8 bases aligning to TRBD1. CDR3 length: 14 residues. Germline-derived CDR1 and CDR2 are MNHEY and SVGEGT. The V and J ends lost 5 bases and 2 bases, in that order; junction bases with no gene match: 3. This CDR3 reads CASSIQGATDTQYF. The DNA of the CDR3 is TGTGCCAGCAGTATCCAGGGGGCCACAGATACGCAGTATTTT.

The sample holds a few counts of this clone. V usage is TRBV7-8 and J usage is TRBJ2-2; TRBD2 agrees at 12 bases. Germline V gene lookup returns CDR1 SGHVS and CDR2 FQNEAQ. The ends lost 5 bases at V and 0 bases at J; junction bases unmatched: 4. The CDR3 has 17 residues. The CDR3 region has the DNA TGTGCCAGCAGCCAGACTAGCGGGGGCGCGAACACCGGGGAGCTGTTTTTT. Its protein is CASSQTSGGANTGELFF.

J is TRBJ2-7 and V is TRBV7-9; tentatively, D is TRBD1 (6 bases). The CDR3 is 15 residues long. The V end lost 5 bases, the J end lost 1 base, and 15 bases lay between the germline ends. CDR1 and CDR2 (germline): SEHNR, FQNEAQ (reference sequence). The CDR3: CASSRTGSRSYEQYF. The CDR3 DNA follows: TGTGCCAGCAGCCGTACAGGGTCAAGATCCTACGAGCAGTACTTC.

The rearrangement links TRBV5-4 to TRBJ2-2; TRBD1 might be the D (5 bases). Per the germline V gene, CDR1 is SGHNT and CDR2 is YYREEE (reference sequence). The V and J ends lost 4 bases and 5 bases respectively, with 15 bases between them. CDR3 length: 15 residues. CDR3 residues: CASSPSTVLTGELFF. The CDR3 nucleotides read TGTGCCAGCAGCCCGTCGACAGTCTTGACCGGGGAGCTGTTTTTT.

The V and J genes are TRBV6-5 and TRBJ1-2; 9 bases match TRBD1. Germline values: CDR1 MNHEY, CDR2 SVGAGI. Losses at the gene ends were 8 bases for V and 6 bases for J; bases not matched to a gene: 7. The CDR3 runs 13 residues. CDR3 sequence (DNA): TGTGCCAGCGGACAGGGGAGGCCGGATGGCTACACCTTC. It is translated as CASGQGRPDGYTF.

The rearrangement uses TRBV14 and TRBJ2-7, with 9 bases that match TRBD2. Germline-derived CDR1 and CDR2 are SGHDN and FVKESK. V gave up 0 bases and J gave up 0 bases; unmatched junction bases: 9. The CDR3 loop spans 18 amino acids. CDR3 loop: CASSQDWASGAVSYEQYF. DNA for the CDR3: TGTGCCAGCAGCCAAGATTGGGCTAGCGGGGCCGTCTCCTACGAGCAGTACTTC. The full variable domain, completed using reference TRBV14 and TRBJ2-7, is EAGVTQFPSHSVIEKGQTVTLRCDPISGHDNLYWYRRVMGKEIKFLLHFVKESKQDESGMPNNRFLAERTGGTYSTLKVQPAELEDSGVYFCASSQDWASGAVSYEQYFGPGTRLTVT.

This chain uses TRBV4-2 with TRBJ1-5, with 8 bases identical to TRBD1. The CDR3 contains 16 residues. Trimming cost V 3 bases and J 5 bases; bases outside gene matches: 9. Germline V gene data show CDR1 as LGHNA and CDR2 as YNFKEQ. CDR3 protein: CASSHADRGGDQPQHF. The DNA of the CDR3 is TGTGCCAGCAGCCACGCCGACAGGGGAGGGGATCAGCCCCAGCATTTT.

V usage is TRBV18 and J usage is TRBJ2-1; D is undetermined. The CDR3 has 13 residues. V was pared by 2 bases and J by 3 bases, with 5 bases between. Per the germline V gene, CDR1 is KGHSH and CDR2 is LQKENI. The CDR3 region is CASSPSHYNEQFF. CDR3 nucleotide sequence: TGTGCCAGCTCACCATCCCACTACAATGAGCAGTTCTTC.

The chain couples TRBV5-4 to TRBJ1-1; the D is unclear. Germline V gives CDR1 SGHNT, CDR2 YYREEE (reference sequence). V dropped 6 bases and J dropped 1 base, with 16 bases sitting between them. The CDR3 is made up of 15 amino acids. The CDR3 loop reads CASTLGGRQNTEAFF. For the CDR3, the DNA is TGTGCCAGCACCTTAGGTGGCAGGCAGAACACTGAAGCTTTCTTT.

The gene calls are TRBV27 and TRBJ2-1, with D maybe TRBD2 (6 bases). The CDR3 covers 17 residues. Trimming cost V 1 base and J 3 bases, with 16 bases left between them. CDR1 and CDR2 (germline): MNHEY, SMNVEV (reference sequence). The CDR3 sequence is CASSLYPTGENYNEQFF. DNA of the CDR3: TGTGCCAGCAGTTTATACCCAACGGGGGAAAACTACAATGAGCAGTTCTTC.

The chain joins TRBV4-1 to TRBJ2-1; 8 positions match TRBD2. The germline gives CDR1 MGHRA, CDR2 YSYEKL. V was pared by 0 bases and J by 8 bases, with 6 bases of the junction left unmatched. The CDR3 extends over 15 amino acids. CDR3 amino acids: CASSQEAGVIDEQFF. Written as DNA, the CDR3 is TGCGCCAGCAGCCAAGAAGCGGGGGTTATTGATGAGCAGTTCTTC.

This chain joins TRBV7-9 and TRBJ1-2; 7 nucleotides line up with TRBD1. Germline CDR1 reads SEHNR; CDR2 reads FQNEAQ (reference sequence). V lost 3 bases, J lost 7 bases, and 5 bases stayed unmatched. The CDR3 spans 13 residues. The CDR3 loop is CASSFEGAGGYTF. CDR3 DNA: TGTGCCAGCAGCTTTGAGGGGGCCGGTGGCTACACCTTC.

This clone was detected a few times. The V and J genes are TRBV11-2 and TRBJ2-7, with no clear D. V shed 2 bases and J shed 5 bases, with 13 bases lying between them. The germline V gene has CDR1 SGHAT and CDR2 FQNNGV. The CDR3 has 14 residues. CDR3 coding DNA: TGTGCCAGCAGCTTATACAGATCCCTCCACGAGCAGTACTTC. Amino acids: CASSLYRSLHEQYF.

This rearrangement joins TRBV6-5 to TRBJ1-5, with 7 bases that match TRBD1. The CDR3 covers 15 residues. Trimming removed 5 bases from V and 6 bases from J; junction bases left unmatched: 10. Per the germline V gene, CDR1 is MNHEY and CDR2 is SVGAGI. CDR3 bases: TGTGCCAGCAGTAACGCCCCAGGGGGAGGTCAGCCCCAGCATTTT. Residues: CASSNAPGGGQPQHF.

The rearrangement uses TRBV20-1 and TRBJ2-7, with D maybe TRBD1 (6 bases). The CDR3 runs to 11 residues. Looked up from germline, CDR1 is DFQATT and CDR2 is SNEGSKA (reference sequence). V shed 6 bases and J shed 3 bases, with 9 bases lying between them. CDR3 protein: CSARDIYEQYF. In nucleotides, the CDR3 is TGCAGTGCAAGGGACATCTACGAGCAGTACTTC.

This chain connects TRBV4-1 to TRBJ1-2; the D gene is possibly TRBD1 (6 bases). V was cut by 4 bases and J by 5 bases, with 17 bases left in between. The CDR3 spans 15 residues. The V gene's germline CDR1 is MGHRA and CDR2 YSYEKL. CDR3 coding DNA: TGCGCCAGCAGCCGCGATGGGGGGGCGCGGTATGGCTACACCTTC. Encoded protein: CASSRDGGARYGYTF.

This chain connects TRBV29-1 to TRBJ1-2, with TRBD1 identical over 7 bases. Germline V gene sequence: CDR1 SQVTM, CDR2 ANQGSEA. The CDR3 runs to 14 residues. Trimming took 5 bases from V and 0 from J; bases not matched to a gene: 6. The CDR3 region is CSVRRDSANYGYTF. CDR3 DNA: TGCAGCGTTCGCCGGGACAGCGCTAACTATGGCTACACCTTC.

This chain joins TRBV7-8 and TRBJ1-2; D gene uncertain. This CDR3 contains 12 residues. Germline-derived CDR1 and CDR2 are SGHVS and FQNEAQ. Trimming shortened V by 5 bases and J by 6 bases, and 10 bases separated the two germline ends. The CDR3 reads CASSHQYDGYTF. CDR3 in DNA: TGTGCCAGCAGCCACCAGTATGATGGCTACACCTTC.

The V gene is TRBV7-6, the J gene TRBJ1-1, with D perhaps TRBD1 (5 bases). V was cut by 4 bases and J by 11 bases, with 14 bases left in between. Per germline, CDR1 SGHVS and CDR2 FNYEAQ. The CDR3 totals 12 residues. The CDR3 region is CASSSTGVDAFF. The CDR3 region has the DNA TGTGCCAGCAGCTCAACAGGCGTTGACGCTTTCTTT.

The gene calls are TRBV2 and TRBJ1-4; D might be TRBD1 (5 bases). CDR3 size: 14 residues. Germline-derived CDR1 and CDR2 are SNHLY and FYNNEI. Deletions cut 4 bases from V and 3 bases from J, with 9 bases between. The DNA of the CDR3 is TGTGCCAGCAGTGTTTTGGGGCCTAATGAAAAACTGTTTTTT. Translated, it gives CASSVLGPNEKLFF.

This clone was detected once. The CDR3 region has the DNA TGTGCCAGCAGCGTAGCTCTTCGGATCCCCCCGGGACAGGGGGCCGGGGAGCTGTTTTTT. This sequence encodes CASSVALRIPPGQGAGELFF. This sequence joins TRBV9 and TRBJ2-2; TRBD1 aligns across 11 bases. Looked up from germline, CDR1 is SGDLS and CDR2 is YYNGEE. V lost 0 bases, J lost 6 bases, and 16 bases stayed unmatched. The CDR3 has 20 amino acids. Drawing the rest from reference TRBV9 and TRBJ2-2, the complete variable domain is DSGVTQTPKHLITATGQRVTLRCSPRSGDLSVYWYQQSLDQGLQFLIQYYNGEERAKGNILERFSAQQFPDLHSELNLSSLELGDSALYFCASSVALRIPPGQGAGELFFGEGSRLTVL.

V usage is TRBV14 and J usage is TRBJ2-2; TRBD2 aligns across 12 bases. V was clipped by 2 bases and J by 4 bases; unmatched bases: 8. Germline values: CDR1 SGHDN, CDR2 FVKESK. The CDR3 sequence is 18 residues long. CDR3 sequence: CASSQRRTSGALTGELFF. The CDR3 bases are TGTGCCAGCAGCCAACGGAGGACTAGCGGGGCCCTCACCGGGGAGCTGTTTTTT.

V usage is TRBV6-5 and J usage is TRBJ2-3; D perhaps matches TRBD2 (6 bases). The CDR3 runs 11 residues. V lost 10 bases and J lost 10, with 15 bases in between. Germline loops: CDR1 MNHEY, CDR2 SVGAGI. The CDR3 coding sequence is TGTGCCATTCGACCCGGGGGAGCGCAGTATTTT. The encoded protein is CAIRPGGAQYF.

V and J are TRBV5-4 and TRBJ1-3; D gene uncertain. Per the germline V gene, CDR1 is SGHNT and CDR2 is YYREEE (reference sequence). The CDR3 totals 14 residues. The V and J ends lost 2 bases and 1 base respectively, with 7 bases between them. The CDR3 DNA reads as TGTGCCAGCAGCTTTAGGGAGTCTGGAAACACCATATATTTT. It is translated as CASSFRESGNTIYF.

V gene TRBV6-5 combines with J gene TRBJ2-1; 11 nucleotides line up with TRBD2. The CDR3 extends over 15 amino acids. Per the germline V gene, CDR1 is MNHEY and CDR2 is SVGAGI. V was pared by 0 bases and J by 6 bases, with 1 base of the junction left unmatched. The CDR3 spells CASSYSGTSGNEQFF. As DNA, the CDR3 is TGTGCCAGCAGTTACTCCGGGACTAGCGGCAATGAGCAGTTCTTC.